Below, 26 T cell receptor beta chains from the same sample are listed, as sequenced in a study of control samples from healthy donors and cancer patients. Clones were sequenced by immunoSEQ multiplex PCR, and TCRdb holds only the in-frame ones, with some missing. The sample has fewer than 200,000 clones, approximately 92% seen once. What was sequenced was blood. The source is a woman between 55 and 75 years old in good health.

CDR3 sequence: CASSPRGDNYGYTF. The DNA of the CDR3 is TGTGCCAGCTCACCGCGAGGCGACAACTATGGCTACACCTTC. The chain couples TRBV18 to TRBJ1-2; D is ambiguous. The CDR3 has 14 residues. The germline V and J ends were trimmed by 3 bases and 2 bases, with 10 bases remaining between them. The V gene's germline CDR1 is KGHSH and CDR2 LQKENI.

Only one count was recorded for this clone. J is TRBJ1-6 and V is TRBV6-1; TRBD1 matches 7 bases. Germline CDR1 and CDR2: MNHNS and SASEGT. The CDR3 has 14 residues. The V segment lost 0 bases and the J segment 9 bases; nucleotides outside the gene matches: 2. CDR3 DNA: TGTGCCAGCAGTGAAGCGGACAGGCTTTCACCCCTCCACTTT. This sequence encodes CASSEADRLSPLHF.

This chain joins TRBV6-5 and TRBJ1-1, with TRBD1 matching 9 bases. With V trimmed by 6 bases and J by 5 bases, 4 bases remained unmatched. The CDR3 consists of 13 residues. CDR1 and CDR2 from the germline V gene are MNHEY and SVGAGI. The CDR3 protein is CASRGQGGTEAFF. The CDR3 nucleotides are TGTGCCAGCAGGGGACAGGGTGGGACTGAAGCTTTCTTT.

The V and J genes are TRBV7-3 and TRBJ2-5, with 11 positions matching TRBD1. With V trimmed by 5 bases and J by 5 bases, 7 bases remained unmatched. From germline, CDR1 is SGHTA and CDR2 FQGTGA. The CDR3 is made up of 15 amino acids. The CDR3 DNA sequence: TGTGCCAGCAGCCCAGGGACAGGGGGGACGGAGACCCAGTACTTC. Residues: CASSPGTGGTETQYF.

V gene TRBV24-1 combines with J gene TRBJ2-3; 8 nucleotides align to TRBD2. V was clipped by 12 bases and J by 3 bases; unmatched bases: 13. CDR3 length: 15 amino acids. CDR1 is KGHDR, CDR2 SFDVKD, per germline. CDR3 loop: CAPIPRGGMTDTQYF. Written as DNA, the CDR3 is TGTGCCCCCATACCCCGGGGGGGCATGACAGATACGCAGTATTTT.

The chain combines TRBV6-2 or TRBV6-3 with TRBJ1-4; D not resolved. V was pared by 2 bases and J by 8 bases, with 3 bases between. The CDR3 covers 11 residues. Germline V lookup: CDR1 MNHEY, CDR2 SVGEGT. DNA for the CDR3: TGTGCCAGCAGTTACAGGGAAAAACTGTTTTTT. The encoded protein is CASSYREKLFF.

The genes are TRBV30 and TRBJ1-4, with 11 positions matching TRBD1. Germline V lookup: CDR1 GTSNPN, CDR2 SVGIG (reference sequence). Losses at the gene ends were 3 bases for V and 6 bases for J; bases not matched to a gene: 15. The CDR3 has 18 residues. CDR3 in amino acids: CAWSSGTGGDLWYEKLFF. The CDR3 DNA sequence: TGTGCCTGGAGCTCCGGGACAGGGGGTGACCTATGGTATGAAAAACTGTTTTTT.

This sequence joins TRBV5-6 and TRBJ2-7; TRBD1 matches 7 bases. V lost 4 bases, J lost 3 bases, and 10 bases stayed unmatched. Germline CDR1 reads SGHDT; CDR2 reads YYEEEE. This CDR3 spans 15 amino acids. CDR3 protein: CASSGSDRAIYEQYF. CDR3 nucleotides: TGTGCCAGCAGCGGCAGTGACAGGGCGATCTACGAGCAGTACTTC.

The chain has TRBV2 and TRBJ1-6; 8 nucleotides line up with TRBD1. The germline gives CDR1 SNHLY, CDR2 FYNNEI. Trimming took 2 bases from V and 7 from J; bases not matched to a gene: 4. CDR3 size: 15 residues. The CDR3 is CASSEMTGENSPLHF. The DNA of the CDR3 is TGTGCCAGCAGTGAAATGACAGGGGAAAATTCACCCCTCCACTTT.

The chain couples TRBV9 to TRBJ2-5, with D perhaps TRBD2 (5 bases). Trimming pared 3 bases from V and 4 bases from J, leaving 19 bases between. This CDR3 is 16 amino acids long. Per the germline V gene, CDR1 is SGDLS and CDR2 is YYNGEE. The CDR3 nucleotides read TGTGCCAGCAGCGGGTCTAGCCCCCGGGCGGTAGAGACCCAGTACTTC. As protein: CASSGSSPRAVETQYF.

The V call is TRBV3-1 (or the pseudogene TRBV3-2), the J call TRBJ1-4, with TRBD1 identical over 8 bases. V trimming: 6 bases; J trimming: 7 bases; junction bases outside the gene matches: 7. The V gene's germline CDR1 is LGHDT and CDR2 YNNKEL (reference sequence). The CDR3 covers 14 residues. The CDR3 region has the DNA TGTGCCAGCAGTCAGGGCGACAGGGGTGAAAAACTGTTTTTT. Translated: CASSQGDRGEKLFF.

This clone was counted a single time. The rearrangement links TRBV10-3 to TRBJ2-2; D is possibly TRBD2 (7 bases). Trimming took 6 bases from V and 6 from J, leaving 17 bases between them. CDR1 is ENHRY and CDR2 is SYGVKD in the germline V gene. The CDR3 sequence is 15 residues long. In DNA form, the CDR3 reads TGTGCCATCAGGGGAGGGGGTAGCCTGGCCGGGGAGCTGTTTTTT. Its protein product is CAIRGGGSLAGELFF.

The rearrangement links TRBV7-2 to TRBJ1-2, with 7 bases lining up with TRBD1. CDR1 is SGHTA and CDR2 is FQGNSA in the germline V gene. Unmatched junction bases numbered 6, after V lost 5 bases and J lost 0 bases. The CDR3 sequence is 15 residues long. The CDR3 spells CASSVWTGPNYGYTF. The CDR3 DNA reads TGTGCCAGCAGCGTATGGACAGGTCCTAACTATGGCTACACCTTC.

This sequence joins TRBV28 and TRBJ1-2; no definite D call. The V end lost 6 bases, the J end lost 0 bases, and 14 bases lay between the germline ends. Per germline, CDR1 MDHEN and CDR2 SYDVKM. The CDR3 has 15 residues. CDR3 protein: CASSRKTGPNYGYTF. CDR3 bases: TGTGCCAGCAGCCGTAAGACCGGGCCTAACTATGGCTACACCTTC.

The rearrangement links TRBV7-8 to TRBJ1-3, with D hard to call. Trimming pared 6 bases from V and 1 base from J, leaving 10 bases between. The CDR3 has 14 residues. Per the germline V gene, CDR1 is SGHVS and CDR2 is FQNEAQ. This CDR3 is CASRSRLSGNTIYF. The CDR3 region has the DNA TGTGCCAGCAGGTCGAGGTTGTCTGGAAACACCATATATTTT.

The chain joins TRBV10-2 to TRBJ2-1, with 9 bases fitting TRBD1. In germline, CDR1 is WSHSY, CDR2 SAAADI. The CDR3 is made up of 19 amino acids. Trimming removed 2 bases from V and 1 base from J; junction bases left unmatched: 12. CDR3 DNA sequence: TGCGCCAGCAGTGAGGCCGGGACAGGGTACGGTGTTTCCTACAATGAGCAGTTCTTC. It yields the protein CASSEAGTGYGVSYNEQFF.

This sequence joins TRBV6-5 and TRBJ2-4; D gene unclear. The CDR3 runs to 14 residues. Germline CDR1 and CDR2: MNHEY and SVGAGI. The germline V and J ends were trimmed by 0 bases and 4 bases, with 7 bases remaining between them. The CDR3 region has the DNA TGTGCCAGCAGTTACTCCTCCGTGAAAAACATTCAGTACTTC. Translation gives CASSYSSVKNIQYF.

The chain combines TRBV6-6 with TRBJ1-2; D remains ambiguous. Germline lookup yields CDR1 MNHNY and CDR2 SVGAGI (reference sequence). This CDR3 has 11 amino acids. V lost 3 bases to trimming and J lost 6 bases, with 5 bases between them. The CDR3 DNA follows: TGTGCCAGCAGTTATCGAGATGGCTACACCTTC. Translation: CASSYRDGYTF.

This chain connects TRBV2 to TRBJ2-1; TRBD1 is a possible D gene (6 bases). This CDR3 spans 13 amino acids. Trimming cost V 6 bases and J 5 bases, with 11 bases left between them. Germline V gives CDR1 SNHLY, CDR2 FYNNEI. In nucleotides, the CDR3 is TGTGCCAGCAGAAGGGGACAAAACAATGAGCAGTTCTTC. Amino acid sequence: CASRRGQNNEQFF.

CDR3: CASSVFHTMGAGELFF. CDR3 coding DNA: TGTGCCAGCAGCGTATTTCATACCATGGGGGCCGGGGAGCTGTTTTTT. The chain combines TRBV9 with TRBJ2-2; D tentatively fits TRBD1 or TRBD2 (5 bases each). There are 16 residues in the CDR3. Per germline, CDR1 SGDLS and CDR2 YYNGEE. V was trimmed by 1 base and J by 6 bases, leaving 16 bases between them.

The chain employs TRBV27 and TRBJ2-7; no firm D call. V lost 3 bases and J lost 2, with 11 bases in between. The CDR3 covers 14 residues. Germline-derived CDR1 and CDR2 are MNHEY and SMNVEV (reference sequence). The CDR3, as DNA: TGTGCCAGCAGTTTCTTAGGGAACGCCTACGAGCAGTACTTC. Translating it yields CASSFLGNAYEQYF.

This CDR3 reads CASSPQGASNEQFF. Written as DNA, the CDR3 is TGTGCCAGCTCACCACAGGGGGCGAGCAATGAGCAGTTCTTC. The J gene is TRBJ2-1, the V gene TRBV18, with TRBD1 matching 7 bases. The germline V gene encodes CDR1 KGHSH and CDR2 LQKENI. The V gene end was trimmed by 1 base and the J gene end by 6 bases; junction bases not matched to a gene: 3. This CDR3 spans 14 amino acids.

CDR3 region: CASSDGGGAYEQYF. The CDR3 DNA reads TGTGCCAGCAGCGACGGGGGAGGGGCTTACGAGCAGTACTTC. The chain has TRBV9 and TRBJ2-7; 7 bases are shared with TRBD2. V lost 3 bases to trimming and J lost 4 bases; unmatched junction nucleotides: 7. Germline V lookup: CDR1 SGDLS, CDR2 YYNGEE. The CDR3 is 14 amino acids.

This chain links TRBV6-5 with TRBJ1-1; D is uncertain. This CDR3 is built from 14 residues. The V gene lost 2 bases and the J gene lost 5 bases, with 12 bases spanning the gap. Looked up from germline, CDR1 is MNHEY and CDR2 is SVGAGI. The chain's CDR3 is CASSYTPSGTEAFF. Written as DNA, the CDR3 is TGTGCCAGCAGTTACACACCCTCGGGTACTGAAGCTTTCTTT.

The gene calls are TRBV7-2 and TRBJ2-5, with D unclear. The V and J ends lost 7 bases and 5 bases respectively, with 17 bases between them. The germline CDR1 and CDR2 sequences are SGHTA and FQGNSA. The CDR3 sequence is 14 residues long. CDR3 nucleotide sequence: TGTGCCAGCACCCTGGTTATGTCACGGGAGACCCAGTACTTC. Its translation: CASTLVMSRETQYF.

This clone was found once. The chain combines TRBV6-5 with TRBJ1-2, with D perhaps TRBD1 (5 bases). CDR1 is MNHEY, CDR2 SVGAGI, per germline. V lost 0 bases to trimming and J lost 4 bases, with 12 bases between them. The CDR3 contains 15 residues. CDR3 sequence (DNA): TGTGCCAGCAGTTACTCGGACATCGAGGGCTATGGCTACACCTTC. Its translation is CASSYSDIEGYGYTF.